The clone carrying this TCR beta chain came up once. The record originates from a study of blood T cell repertoires in COVID-19. This CDR3 region has 15 residues. Germline V gene sequence: CDR1 GTSNPN, CDR2 SVGIG (reference sequence). Trimming cost V 1 base and J 6 bases, with 16 bases left between them. Sequenced by immunoSEQ multiplex PCR; TCRdb stores in-frame clones only, minus some. The data show 65,000 to 85,000 clones, with about 90% seen just once and around 4.4% held by the top ten. The specimen sequenced was peripheral blood. This TCR came from a man over 45 with active COVID-19. The chain uses TRBV30 and TRBJ1-5; weak D call: TRBD1 (5 bases). CDR3 coding DNA: TGTGCCTGGAGTGACAAAAGGGGAGGGGTTCAGCCCCAGCATTTT. It translates to CAWSDKRGGVQPQHF.